The TCR beta chain described here comes from a study of CD8+ T cells in alopecia areata. Study as a whole: Each of the treated patients was given oral tofacitinib, 5 to 10 mg twice daily, for moderate-to-severe alopecia areata. Study-wide results and caveats: Normal scalp had lower clonality than lesional scalp, with alopecia totalis/universalis lesions showing this most strongly.

Sequencing templates came from extracted RNA that was reverse transcribed into cDNA. Measured with immunoSEQ multiplex PCR; TCRdb has only the in-frame clones, and not every one. There are some 100,000 clones in the sample; about two fifths occur only once, and 3.1% lies in the top ten. The investigators collected lesional scalp punch biopsies and peripheral blood from alopecia areata patients. The V gene's germline CDR1 is SQVTM and CDR2 ANQGSEA. J was trimmed by 4 bases and V by 4 bases; bases with no gene match: 3. The CDR3 totals 14 residues. This clone turned up a few times. Antigen: not known. The chain employs TRBV29-1 and TRBJ2-2; TRBD2 aligns across 10 bases. The sample taken for sequencing was CD4+ T cells sorted from blood. This receptor was obtained from a human donor with alopecia areata. The CDR3 here is CSVGGLAVTGELFF. The CDR3 DNA is TGCAGCGTTGGTGGACTAGCGGTCACCGGGGAGCTGTTTTTT.